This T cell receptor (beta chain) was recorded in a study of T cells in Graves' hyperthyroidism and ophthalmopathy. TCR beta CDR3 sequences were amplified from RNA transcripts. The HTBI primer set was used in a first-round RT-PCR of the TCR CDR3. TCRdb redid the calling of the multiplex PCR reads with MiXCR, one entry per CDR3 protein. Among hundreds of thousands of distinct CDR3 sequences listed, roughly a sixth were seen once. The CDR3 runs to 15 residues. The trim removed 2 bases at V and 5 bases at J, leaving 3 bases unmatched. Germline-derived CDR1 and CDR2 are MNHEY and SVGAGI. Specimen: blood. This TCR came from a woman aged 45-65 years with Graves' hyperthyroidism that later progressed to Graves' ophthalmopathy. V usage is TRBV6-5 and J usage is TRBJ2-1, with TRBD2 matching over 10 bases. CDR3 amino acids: CASSYPLAGDNEQFF. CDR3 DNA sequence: TGTGCCAGCAGTTACCCGCTAGCGGGGGACAATGAGCAGTTCTTC.